The present TCR beta chain was sequenced within a study of blood T cell repertoires in COVID-19. Per the original data handling: Reference gene primer amplification gave nucleated cell count estimates. Clones were sequenced by immunoSEQ multiplex PCR, and TCRdb holds only the in-frame ones, with some missing. That table gives V, J and clone size, and the DNA gave D and trimming. Of some 380,000 clones listed, roughly 80% are singletons. The CDR3 length is 12 residues. Germline V gives CDR1 SQVTM, CDR2 ANQGSEA. V dropped 6 bases and J dropped 5 bases, with 13 bases sitting between them. This clone was observed a single time. Additional DNA sequences in this sample encode the identical CDR3.

The chain is built from TRBV29-1 and TRBJ1-2; D unclear. The material sequenced was peripheral blood. The TCR comes from a human donor with acute or convalescent COVID-19. The donor label of this sample is uncertain. Written as DNA, the CDR3 is TGCAGCGTCGGGAGGGCTGATTATGGCTACACCTTC. Protein product: CSVGRADYGYTF.